These 5 T cell receptor beta chains were sequenced from one sample in a study of cytomegalovirus exposure and HLA in healthy donors (dated by TCRdb to the late 2010s). Library method: the immunoSEQ multiplex PCR assay. For the multiplex PCR, a mixture combining 60 forward primers for TCR Vbeta segments and 13 reverse primers for TCR Jbeta segments was used. In its TCRdb copy, this immuneACCESS table keeps in-frame sequences only and misses some clones. Where compared with another copy, unresolved V genes explain less than half of these, and the others have no known cause. For this sample there are approximately 89,000 clones; 81% appear just once. The ten biggest clones cover 10% of the sample. Sample: PBMCs. These receptors were obtained from a human donor in good health.

The chain carries TRBV14 and TRBJ1-2; TRBD1 agrees at 7 bases. Trimming removed 6 bases from V and 8 bases from J; junction bases left unmatched: 9. Germline V gene data show CDR1 as SGHDN and CDR2 as FVKESK. The CDR3 sequence is 13 residues long. DNA of the CDR3: TGTGCCAGCAGTAACGACAGGGTTCGAGGCTACACCTTC. This gives the protein CASSNDRVRGYTF.

This clone was seen a handful of times. A far more abundant clone sits one base away, making this likely a read error. V and J are TRBV28 and TRBJ2-5; 7 positions match TRBD1. In germline, CDR1 is MDHEN, CDR2 SYDVKM. The CDR3 length is 13 residues. Trimming cost V 6 bases and J 6 bases; bases outside gene matches: 7. The CDR3 protein is CASSGTGVQTQYF. The CDR3 nucleotides are TGTGCCAGCAGCGGCACAGGGGTACAGACCCAGTACTTC.

The chain uses TRBV27 and TRBJ2-1; TRBD2 matches at 10 bases. The CDR3 contains 15 residues. V was clipped by 5 bases and J by 9 bases; unmatched bases: 10. From germline, CDR1 is MNHEY and CDR2 SMNVEV (reference sequence). CDR3 protein: CASSPPPAGGGEQFF. The CDR3 region has the DNA TGTGCCAGCAGTCCCCCCCCAGCGGGAGGGGGTGAGCAGTTCTTC.

The rearrangement links TRBV18 to TRBJ2-7; 10 bases map to TRBD2. V trimming: 1 base; J trimming: 5 bases; junction bases outside the gene matches: 8. This CDR3 comprises 16 residues. Germline V gene lookup returns CDR1 KGHSH and CDR2 LQKENI. CDR3 sequence: CASSPQRAGLADEQYF. In DNA, the CDR3 is TGTGCCAGCTCACCACAAAGGGCAGGACTAGCGGACGAGCAGTACTTC.

The chain is built from TRBV9 and TRBJ2-6; D uncertain. This CDR3 contains 16 residues. Germline V gene lookup returns CDR1 SGDLS and CDR2 YYNGEE. Trimming removed 0 bases from V and 4 bases from J, with 11 bases in between. This chain's CDR3 is CASSVDVYSGANVLTF. The CDR3 DNA is TGTGCCAGCAGCGTAGACGTCTATTCGGGGGCCAACGTCCTGACTTTC.